A single sample gave rise to the 12 T cell receptor beta chains below, sequenced in a study of blood T cell repertoires in COVID-19. TCRdb's table, derived via immunoSEQ multiplex PCR, lists solely in-frame clones and lacks some. Of fewer than 250,000 clones in the sample, approximately 84% were seen once. Input material: peripheral blood. The source of these receptors is a man in his fifties with acute or convalescent COVID-19.

Ten or more counts support this clone. The rearrangement joins TRBV10-1 to TRBJ2-1; tentative D call: TRBD1 (5 bases). This CDR3 has 13 residues. Trimming cost V 6 bases and J 8 bases, with 14 bases left between them. CDR1 and CDR2 from the germline V gene are WNHNN and SYGVQD (reference sequence). This chain's CDR3 is CASSQPQGDEQFF. Written as DNA, the CDR3 is TGCGCCAGCAGCCAACCCCAAGGGGATGAGCAGTTCTTC.

The sample holds one count of this clone. V and J are TRBV6-5 and TRBJ1-5; TRBD1 matches at 10 bases. This CDR3 contains 15 residues. CDR1 and CDR2 from the germline V gene are MNHEY and SVGAGI. J gave up 6 bases and V 6 bases, and 8 bases lay outside the gene matches. The CDR3 sequence: CASSLDRGIGQPQHF. CDR3 DNA: TGTGCCAGCAGCTTGGACAGGGGGATAGGTCAGCCCCAGCATTTT.

V and J are TRBV11-2 and TRBJ1-3; 7 nucleotides align to TRBD1. J was trimmed by 8 bases and V by 10 bases; bases with no gene match: 14. Germline lookup yields CDR1 SGHAT and CDR2 FQNNGV. The CDR3 runs 14 residues. The CDR3 loop reads CATKLGGGLDTIYF. The CDR3 coding sequence is TGTGCCACGAAACTTGGAGGGGGCTTAGACACCATATATTTT.

J is TRBJ1-1 and V is TRBV10-3; TRBD1 aligns across 8 bases. Per germline, CDR1 ENHRY and CDR2 SYGVKD. V dropped 7 bases and J dropped 5; count of bases not matched to a gene: 12. This CDR3 is 15 amino acids long. CDR3 residues: CAINQNQGARTEAFF. The CDR3 nucleotides are TGTGCCATCAACCAAAACCAGGGGGCCCGGACTGAAGCTTTCTTT.

V usage is TRBV7-9 and J usage is TRBJ2-3; the D is unclear. The V and J ends lost 3 bases and 5 bases respectively, with 6 bases between them. CDR3 length: 12 residues. The V gene's germline CDR1 is SEHNR and CDR2 FQNEAQ (reference sequence). Here the CDR3 DNA reads TGTGCCAGCAGCTTGCGAGAAGATACGCAGTATTTT. Translated, it gives CASSLREDTQYF.

The chain carries TRBV27 and TRBJ1-2; TRBD1 aligns across 8 bases. V lost 4 bases, J lost 4 bases, and 8 bases stayed unmatched. This CDR3 comprises 15 residues. Germline V lookup: CDR1 MNHEY, CDR2 SMNVEV (reference sequence). CDR3 region: CASSSRQGNAYGYTF. DNA of the CDR3: TGTGCCAGCAGTTCACGACAGGGGAACGCCTATGGCTACACCTTC.

J is TRBJ2-1 and V is TRBV12-3 or TRBV12-4; TRBD1 matches at 7 bases. Trimming cost V 7 bases and J 7 bases; bases outside gene matches: 4. The CDR3 is made up of 12 amino acids. CDR3 sequence: CASTPTGNEQFF. CDR3 nucleotides: TGTGCCAGCACCCCGACAGGGAATGAGCAGTTCTTC.

The V and J genes are TRBV21-1 and TRBJ2-1; TRBD1, as called in the table, went unchecked against the DNA. TRBV21-1 is a pseudogene locus. This CDR3 has 18 amino acids. CDR3: CASSKEGGAGQGAREQFF. The CDR3 bases are TGTGCCAGCAGCAAAGAGGGAGGAGCGGGACAGGGGGCGCGTGAGCAGTTCTTC.

The chain is built from TRBV7-3 and TRBJ2-7, with TRBD1 matching 9 bases. V gave up 2 bases and J gave up 4 bases; unmatched junction bases: 6. Germline V gene sequence: CDR1 SGHTA, CDR2 FQGTGA. CDR3 size: 15 residues. The CDR3 sequence: CASSLSGTGWYEQYF. DNA for the CDR3: TGTGCCAGCAGCTTATCCGGGACAGGGTGGTACGAGCAGTACTTC.

The rearrangement joins TRBV7-2 to TRBJ2-7; tentatively, D is TRBD1 (5 bases). Germline CDR1 reads SGHTA; CDR2 reads FQGNSA. The CDR3 contains 14 residues. Trimming removed 1 base at V and 3 bases at J, with 10 bases between. CDR3 region: CASSLGGRFYEQYF. The DNA of the CDR3 is TGTGCCAGCAGCTTAGGGGGCAGGTTCTACGAGCAGTACTTC.

The rearrangement joins TRBV27 to TRBJ1-2; 9 bases are shared with TRBD1. The CDR3 covers 13 residues. CDR1 is MNHEY and CDR2 is SMNVEV in the germline V gene (reference sequence). Germline trimming cut 8 bases from V and 6 bases from J; bases unmatched to any gene: 7. The CDR3 reads CASGDREANGYTF. In DNA, the CDR3 is TGTGCCAGCGGGGACAGGGAGGCGAATGGCTACACCTTC.

This rearrangement joins TRBV11-2 to TRBJ2-7, with D perhaps matching TRBD1 (6 bases). The germline V gene has CDR1 SGHAT and CDR2 FQNNGV. V gave up 8 bases and J gave up 4 bases, with 9 bases separating them. The CDR3 sequence is 11 residues long. CDR3 bases: TGTGCCAGCGTTAGGGGGTACGAGCAGTACTTC. Translation gives CASVRGYEQYF. Full variable domain (rest looked up from reference TRBV11-2 and TRBJ2-7): EAGVAQSPRYKIIEKRQSVAFWCNPISGHATLYWYQQILGQGPKLLIQFQNNGVVDDSQLPKDRFSAERLKGVDSTLKIQPAKLEDSAVYLCASVRGYEQYFGPGTRLTVT.